This TCR beta chain stems from a study of control samples from healthy donors and cancer patients. The CDR3 extends over 15 amino acids. V gave up 5 bases and J gave up 0 bases; unmatched junction bases: 1. The germline CDR1 and CDR2 sequences are MNHEY and SVGAGI. The repertoire was sequenced with immunoSEQ multiplex PCR; TCRdb's copy has only in-frame clones and lacks some. The top ten clones hold roughly 1.9% of a sample with about 190,000 clones, about 90% of them seen once. The V and J genes are TRBV6-5 and TRBJ2-3, with TRBD2 matching over 11 bases. Material for sequencing was blood. The receptor comes from a man aged 25-40 years in good health. CDR3 protein: CASSRTSGSTDTQYF. CDR3 coding DNA: TGTGCCAGCAGTCGGACTAGCGGGAGCACAGATACGCAGTATTTT.